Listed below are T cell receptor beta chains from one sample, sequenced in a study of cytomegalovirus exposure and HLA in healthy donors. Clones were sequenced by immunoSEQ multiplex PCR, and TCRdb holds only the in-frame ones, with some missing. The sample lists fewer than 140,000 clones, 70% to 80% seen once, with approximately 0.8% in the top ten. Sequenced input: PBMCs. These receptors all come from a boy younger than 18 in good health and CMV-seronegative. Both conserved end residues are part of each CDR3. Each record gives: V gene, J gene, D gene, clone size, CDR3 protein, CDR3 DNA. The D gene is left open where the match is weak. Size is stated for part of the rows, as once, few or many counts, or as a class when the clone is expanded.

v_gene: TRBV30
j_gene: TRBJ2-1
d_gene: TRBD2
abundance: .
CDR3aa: CAWSVLAGFNEQFF
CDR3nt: TGTGCCTGGAGTGTACTAGCGGGATTTAATGAGCAGTTCTTC

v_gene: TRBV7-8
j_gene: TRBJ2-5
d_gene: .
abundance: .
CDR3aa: CASSTAGETQYF
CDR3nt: TGTGCCAGCAGCACAGCAGGGGAGACCCAGTACTTC

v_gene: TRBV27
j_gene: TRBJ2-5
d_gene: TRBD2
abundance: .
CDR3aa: CASSLSTGLAGGRSFRAQYF
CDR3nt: TGTGCCAGCAGTTTATCGACGGGACTAGCGGGAGGGCGTTCCTTTCGGGCCCAGTACTTC

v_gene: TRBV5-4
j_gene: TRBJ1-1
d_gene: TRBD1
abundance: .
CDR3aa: CASSFPRDSGTEAFF
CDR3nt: TGTGCCAGCAGCTTCCCCCGGGACAGCGGCACTGAAGCTTTCTTT

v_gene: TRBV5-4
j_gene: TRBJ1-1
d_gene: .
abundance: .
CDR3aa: CASSLRQLRNTEAFF
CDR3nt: TGTGCCAGCAGCTTGCGACAGCTAAGGAACACTGAAGCTTTCTTT

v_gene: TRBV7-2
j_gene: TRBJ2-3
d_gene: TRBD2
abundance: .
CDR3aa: CASSSGGWTDTQYF
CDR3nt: TGTGCCAGCAGCTCGGGGGGTTGGACAGATACGCAGTATTTT

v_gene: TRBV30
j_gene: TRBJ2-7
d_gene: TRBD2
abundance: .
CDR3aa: CAWKIAGTHEQYF
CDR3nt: TGTGCCTGGAAAATAGCGGGGACCCACGAGCAGTACTTC

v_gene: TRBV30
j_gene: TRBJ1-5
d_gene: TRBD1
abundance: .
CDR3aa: CAWGDRGGGIGNQPQHF
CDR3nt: TGTGCCTGGGGGGACAGGGGGGGTGGTATCGGCAATCAGCCCCAGCATTTT

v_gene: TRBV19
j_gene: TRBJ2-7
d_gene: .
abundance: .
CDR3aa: CASSLTGKHEQYF
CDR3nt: TGTGCCAGTAGTCTAACAGGGAAGCACGAGCAGTACTTC

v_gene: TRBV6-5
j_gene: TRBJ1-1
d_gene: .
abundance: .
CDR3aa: CASRPTGTEAFF
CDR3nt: TGTGCCAGCAGGCCCACAGGGACCGAAGCTTTCTTT

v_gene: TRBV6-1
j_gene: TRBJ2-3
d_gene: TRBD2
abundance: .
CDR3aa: CASSARTSGGPDTQYF
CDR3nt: TGTGCCAGCAGTGCCCGGACTAGCGGGGGGCCAGATACGCAGTATTTT

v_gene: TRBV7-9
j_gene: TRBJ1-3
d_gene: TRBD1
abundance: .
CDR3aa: CASSSRDSGNTIYF
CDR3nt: TGTGCCAGCAGTTCCCGGGACAGCGGAAACACCATATATTTT

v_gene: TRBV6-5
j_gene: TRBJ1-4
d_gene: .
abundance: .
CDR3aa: CASSYGTPNEKLFF
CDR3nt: TGTGCCAGCAGTTACGGGACACCTAATGAAAAACTGTTTTTT

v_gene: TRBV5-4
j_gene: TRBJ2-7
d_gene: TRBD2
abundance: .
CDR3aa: CASSLASGPYEQYF
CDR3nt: TGTGCCAGCAGCTTGGCTAGCGGTCCCTACGAGCAGTACTTC

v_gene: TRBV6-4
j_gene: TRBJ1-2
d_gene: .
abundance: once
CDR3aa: CASRMDRNYGYTF
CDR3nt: TGTGCCAGCAGGATGGACAGAAACTATGGCTACACCTTC

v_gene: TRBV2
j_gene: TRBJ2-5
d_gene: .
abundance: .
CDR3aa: CASSPFNQETQYF
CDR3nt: TGTGCCAGCAGCCCCTTTAACCAAGAGACCCAGTACTTC

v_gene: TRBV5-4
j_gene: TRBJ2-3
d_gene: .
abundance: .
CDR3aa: CASSDRPRDTQYF
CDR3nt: TGTGCCAGCAGCGACCGTCCCAGGGATACGCAGTATTTT

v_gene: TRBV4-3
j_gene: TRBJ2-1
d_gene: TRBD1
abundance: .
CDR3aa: CASSPGTGTYNEQFF
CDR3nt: TGCGCCAGCAGCCCCGGGACAGGGACCTACAATGAGCAGTTCTTC

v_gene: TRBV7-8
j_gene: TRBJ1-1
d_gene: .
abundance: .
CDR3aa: CASTPGVTEAFF
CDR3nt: TGTGCCAGCACCCCCGGTGTCACTGAAGCTTTCTTT

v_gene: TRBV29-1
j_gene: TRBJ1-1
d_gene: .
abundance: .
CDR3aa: CSVDRRLLYDTEAFF
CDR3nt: TGCAGCGTTGATCGTCGTTTACTCTACGACACTGAAGCTTTCTTT

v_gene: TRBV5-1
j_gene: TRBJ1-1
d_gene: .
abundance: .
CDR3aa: CASSLKGDTEAFF
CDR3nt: TGCGCCAGCAGCTTGAAAGGGGACACTGAAGCTTTCTTT

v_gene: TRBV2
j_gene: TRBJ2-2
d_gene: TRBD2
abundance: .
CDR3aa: CASSVLLAEGGELFF
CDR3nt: TGTGCCAGCAGTGTCCTACTAGCGGAGGGAGGGGAGCTGTTTTTT

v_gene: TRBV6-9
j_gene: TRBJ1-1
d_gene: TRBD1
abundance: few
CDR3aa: CASSYSPETGRNTEAFF
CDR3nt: TGTGCCAGCAGTTATTCGCCGGAGACAGGGAGGAACACTGAAGCTTTCTTT

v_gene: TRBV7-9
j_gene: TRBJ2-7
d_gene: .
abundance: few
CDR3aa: CATAGGVVYEQYF
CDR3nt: TGTGCCACCGCCGGGGGAGTTGTATACGAGCAGTACTTC

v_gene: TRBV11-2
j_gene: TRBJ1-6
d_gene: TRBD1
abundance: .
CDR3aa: CASSFPSAGTGTNSPLHF
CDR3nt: TGTGCCAGCAGCTTTCCGTCGGCAGGGACAGGGACCAATTCACCCCTCCACTTT

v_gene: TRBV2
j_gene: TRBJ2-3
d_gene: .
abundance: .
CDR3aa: CASSLNRDTQYF
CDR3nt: TGTGCCAGCAGCCTCAATAGAGATACGCAGTATTTT

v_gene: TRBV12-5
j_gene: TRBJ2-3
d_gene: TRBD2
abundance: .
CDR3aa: CASAPGLAASTDTQYF
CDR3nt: TGTGCTAGTGCCCCGGGACTAGCGGCTAGCACAGATACGCAGTATTTT

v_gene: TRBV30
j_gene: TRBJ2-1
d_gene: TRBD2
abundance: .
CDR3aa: CAWSVIPSSGKSFF
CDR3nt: TGTGCCTGGAGTGTAATCCCGTCTAGCGGGAAGTCGTTCTTC

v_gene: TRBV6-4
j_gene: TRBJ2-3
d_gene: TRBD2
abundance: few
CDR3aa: CASSDRAGGTDTQYF
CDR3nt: TGTGCCAGCAGTGACAGGGCGGGGGGCACAGATACGCAGTATTTT

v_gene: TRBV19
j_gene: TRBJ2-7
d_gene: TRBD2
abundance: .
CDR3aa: CASSFWGGEQYF
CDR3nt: TGTGCCAGTAGTTTCTGGGGGGGCGAGCAGTACTTC

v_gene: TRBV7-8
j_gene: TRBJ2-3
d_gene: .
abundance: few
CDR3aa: CASTVSSGHRVDTQYF
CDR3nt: TGTGCCAGCACAGTCTCGAGCGGCCACCGGGTAGATACGCAGTATTTT

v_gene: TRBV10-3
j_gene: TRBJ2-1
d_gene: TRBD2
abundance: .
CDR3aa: CAHGGLAGPEQFF
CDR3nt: TGTGCCCACGGGGGACTAGCGGGCCCTGAGCAGTTCTTC

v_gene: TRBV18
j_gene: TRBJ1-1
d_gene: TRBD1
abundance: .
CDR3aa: CASSPPGQGASEAFF
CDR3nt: TGTGCCAGCTCACCTCCCGGACAGGGGGCCTCGGAAGCTTTCTTT

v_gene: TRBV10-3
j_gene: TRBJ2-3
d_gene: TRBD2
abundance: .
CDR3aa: CAISDWSAGETDTQYF
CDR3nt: TGTGCCATCAGTGATTGGTCAGCGGGAGAGACAGATACGCAGTATTTT

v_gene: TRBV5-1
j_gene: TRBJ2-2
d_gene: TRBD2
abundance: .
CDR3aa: CASSKESLAGPTGELFF
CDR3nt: TGCGCCAGCAGCAAAGAATCTCTAGCGGGGCCCACCGGGGAGCTGTTTTTT

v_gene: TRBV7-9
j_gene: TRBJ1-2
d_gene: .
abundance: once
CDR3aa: CASSLGTANYGYTF
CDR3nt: TGTGCCAGCAGCTTAGGGACAGCGAACTATGGCTACACCTTC

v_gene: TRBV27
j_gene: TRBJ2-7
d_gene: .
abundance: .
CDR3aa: CASSSISGSSYEQYF
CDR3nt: TGTGCCAGCAGTTCTATAAGCGGAAGCTCCTACGAGCAGTACTTC

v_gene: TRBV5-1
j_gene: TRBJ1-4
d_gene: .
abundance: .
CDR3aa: CASSFGTVGEKLFF
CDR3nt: TGCGCCAGCAGCTTCGGAACAGTGGGTGAAAAACTGTTTTTT

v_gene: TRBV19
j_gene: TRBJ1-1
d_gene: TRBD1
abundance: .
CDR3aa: CASSPRQGLNTEAFF
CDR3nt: TGTGCCAGTAGTCCCCGACAGGGACTGAACACTGAAGCTTTCTTT

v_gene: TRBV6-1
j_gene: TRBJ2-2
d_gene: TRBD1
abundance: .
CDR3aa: CASSRQGLNTGELFF
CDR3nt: TGTGCCAGCAGTCGACAGGGTTTAAACACCGGGGAGCTGTTTTTT

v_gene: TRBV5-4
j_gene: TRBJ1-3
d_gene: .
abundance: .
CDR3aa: CASSLDLAASGNTIYF
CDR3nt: TGTGCCAGCAGCTTGGATCTGGCTGCCTCTGGAAACACCATATATTTT

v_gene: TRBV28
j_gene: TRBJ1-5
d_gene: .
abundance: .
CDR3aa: CASSLRVDQPQHF
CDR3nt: TGTGCCAGCAGTTTGAGGGTTGACCAGCCCCAGCATTTT

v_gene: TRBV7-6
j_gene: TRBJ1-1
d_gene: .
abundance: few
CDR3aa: CASSLDGRVGTEAFF
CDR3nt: TGTGCCAGCAGCTTAGACGGCAGGGTGGGCACTGAAGCTTTCTTT

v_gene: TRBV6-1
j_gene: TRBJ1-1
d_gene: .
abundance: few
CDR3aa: CASSEGRVNTEAFF
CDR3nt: TGTGCCAGCAGTGAAGGGCGGGTGAACACTGAAGCTTTCTTT

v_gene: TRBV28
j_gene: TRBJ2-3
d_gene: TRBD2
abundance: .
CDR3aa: CASSPWTSGRAPPDTQYF
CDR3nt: TGTGCCAGCAGCCCTTGGACTAGCGGGAGAGCCCCCCCAGATACGCAGTATTTT

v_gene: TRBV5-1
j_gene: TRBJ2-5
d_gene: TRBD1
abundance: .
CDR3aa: CASSNRGPPETQYF
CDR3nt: TGCGCCAGCAGTAACAGGGGGCCGCCAGAGACCCAGTACTTC

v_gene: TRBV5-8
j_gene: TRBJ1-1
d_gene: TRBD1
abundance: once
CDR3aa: CASSLETGVYTEAFF
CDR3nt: TGTGCCAGCAGCTTGGAAACAGGGGTATACACTGAAGCTTTCTTT

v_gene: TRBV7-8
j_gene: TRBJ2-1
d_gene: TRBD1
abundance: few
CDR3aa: CASSSRDRIVGYSSYNEQFF
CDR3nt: TGTGCCAGCAGCTCTAGGGACAGGATTGTTGGCTATAGCTCCTACAATGAGCAGTTCTTC

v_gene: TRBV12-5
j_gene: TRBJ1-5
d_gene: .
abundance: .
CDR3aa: CASALDSVGGQPQHF
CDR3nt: TGTGCTAGTGCCTTGGACTCGGTAGGAGGTCAGCCCCAGCATTTT

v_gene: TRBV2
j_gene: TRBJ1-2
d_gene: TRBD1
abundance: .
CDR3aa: CASSERTGEVNYGYTF
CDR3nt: TGTGCCAGCAGTGAAAGGACAGGCGAGGTAAACTATGGCTACACCTTC

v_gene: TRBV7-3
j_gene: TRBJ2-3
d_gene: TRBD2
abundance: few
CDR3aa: CASSFSGEGDTQYF
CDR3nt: TGTGCCAGCAGCTTTAGCGGGGAAGGGGATACGCAGTATTTT

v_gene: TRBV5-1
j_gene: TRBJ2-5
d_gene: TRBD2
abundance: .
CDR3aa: CASRWLAGDTRRVTQYF
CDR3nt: TGCGCCAGCAGGTGGCTAGCGGGGGATACACGGAGGGTTACCCAGTACTTC

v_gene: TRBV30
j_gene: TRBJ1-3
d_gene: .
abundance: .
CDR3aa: CAWSVGRGPGNTIYF
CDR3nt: TGTGCCTGGAGTGTAGGCAGGGGTCCCGGAAACACCATATATTTT